Given below is one T cell receptor (beta chain) in context. TCRdb's copy holds only in-frame clones and misses some; the assay was immunoSEQ multiplex PCR. Found here are 70,000 or so clones, approximately 80% of them singletons; the top ten hold roughly 16%. The sample belongs to a study of blood T cell repertoires in COVID-19. Material: peripheral blood. This clonotype was obtained from a human donor in a cohort sampled during active COVID-19.

CDR3 nucleotides: TGTGCCAGCAGCCAAGGTAGTCTAGCGGGAGGCGCCCAAGAGACCCAGTACTTC. Amino acid sequence: CASSQGSLAGGAQETQYF. The chain combines TRBV6-2 or TRBV6-3 with TRBJ2-5; TRBD2 matches at 11 bases. CDR3 length: 18 amino acids. V was pared by 6 bases and J by 1 base, with 13 bases of the junction left unmatched. The germline CDR1 and CDR2 sequences are MNHEY and SVGEGT.